Included here is one T cell receptor beta chain sequence, with context. TCRdb's copy holds only in-frame clones and misses some; the assay was immunoSEQ multiplex PCR. The sample carries about 99,000 clones, approximately 95% recorded once. This entry is derived from a study of technical replicates of blood from a handful of donors. CDR1 and CDR2 from the germline V gene are GTSNPN and SVGIG (reference sequence). This CDR3 spans 15 amino acids. J gave up 3 bases and V 0 bases, and 6 bases lay outside the gene matches. The sequenced material came from T cells isolated from PBMCs. This chain joins TRBV30 and TRBJ2-7, with 9 positions matching TRBD2. The source is a human donor in good health. The CDR3 region is CAWSVPLAGIYEQYF. CDR3 bases: TGTGCCTGGAGTGTACCTCTAGCGGGGATCTACGAGCAGTACTTC.